This is a list of T cell receptor beta chains from one sample in a study of blood T cell repertoires in COVID-19. Some clones are missing from TCRdb's copy, which holds only in-frame ones; the method was immunoSEQ multiplex PCR. The sample has approximately 300,000 clones, 90% seen once. Sequencing was carried out using peripheral blood. The source of these receptors is a woman aged 40-49 years with COVID-19, enrolled during active disease. CDR3s include the opening cysteine and the closing phenylalanine or tryptophan. The D gene is left open where the match is weak. Clone size appears in some rows only: once, few, many, or a class for an expanded clone.

>TRBJ1-2|TRBV6-5|-|-
CASSPKEGRVYGYTF
TGTGCCAGCAGCCCGAAGGAAGGGAGGGTCTATGGCTACACCTTC
>TRBJ1-1|TRBV21-1|-|-
CASSKGQLEDTEAFF
TGTGCCAGCAGCAAGGGACAGCTTGAGGACACTGAAGCTTTCTTT
>TRBJ2-1|TRBV11-2|-|-
CASSPITGSINEQFF
TGTGCCAGCAGCCCTATCACAGGGAGCATCAATGAGCAGTTCTTC
>TRBJ2-2|TRBV5-4|-|-
CASSLPQGIGELFF
TGTGCCAGCAGCCTCCCCCAGGGGATAGGGGAGCTGTTTTTT
>TRBJ1-2|TRBV28|once|-
CASNQGGYRGYTF
TGTGCCAGCAACCAAGGGGGTTATAGGGGCTACACCTTC
>TRBJ2-7|TRBV27|-|TRBD2
CASSLKWRASGSYEQYF
TGTGCCAGCAGTTTAAAGTGGAGGGCTAGCGGGAGCTACGAGCAGTACTTC
>TRBJ2-6|TRBV6-5|-|TRBD1
CASSRTGRVLTF
TGTGCCAGCAGCCGGACAGGGCGCGTCCTGACTTTC
>TRBJ1-5|TRBV28|once|-
CASSLGGGVDQPQHF
TGTGCCAGCAGTTTGGGTGGGGGCGTGGATCAGCCCCAGCATTTT
>TRBJ1-5|TRBV6-5|-|TRBD1
CASSSTRTGAYQPQHF
TGTGCCAGCAGTTCCACCCGGACAGGGGCCTATCAGCCCCAGCATTTT
>TRBJ1-1|TRBV27|-|TRBD1
CASRDRLSTEAFF
TGTGCCTCCCGGGACAGACTCTCCACTGAAGCTTTCTTT
>TRBJ1-5|TRBV15|-|-
CATSRDEGSQPQHF
TGTGCCACCAGCAGAGACGAGGGAAGTCAGCCCCAGCATTTT
>TRBJ1-2|TRBV5-1|once|TRBD1
CASSGTGTGFSYTF
TGCGCCAGCAGCGGGACCGGGACAGGGTTTAGCTACACCTTC
>TRBJ2-1|TRBV29-1|-|TRBD2
CSVGTSGRRFHEQFF
TGCAGCGTGGGGACTAGCGGGAGGCGATTCCATGAGCAGTTCTTC
>TRBJ1-2|TRBV6-1|-|-
CASSEVHSPNYGYTF
TGTGCCAGCAGTGAAGTGCACAGCCCAAACTATGGCTACACCTTC
>TRBJ2-2|TRBV7-2|-|-
CASSLVMGGSGELFF
TGTGCCAGCAGCTTAGTAATGGGGGGATCGGGGGAGCTGTTTTTT
>TRBJ2-2|TRBV24-1|-|-
CATATGNTGELFF
TGTGCCACCGCGACAGGGAACACCGGGGAGCTGTTTTTT
>TRBJ2-3|TRBV5-4|-|TRBD2
CASTKATSGHTQYF
TGTGCCAGCACTAAAGCAACTAGCGGACATACGCAGTATTTT
>TRBJ1-2|TRBV19|-|-
CASGLYDYGYTF
TGTGCCAGTGGCTTATACGACTATGGCTACACCTTC
>TRBJ2-7|TRBV10-2|once|TRBD1
CASSVRTGRYEQYF
TGCGCCAGCAGTGTGAGGACAGGCCGCTACGAGCAGTACTTC
>TRBJ2-7|TRBV30|-|-
CAWSVMESVQYF
TGTGCCTGGAGTGTAATGGAGAGCGTGCAGTACTTC
>TRBJ2-1|TRBV29-1|-|-
CSVEGGSYNEQFF
TGCAGCGTTGAGGGGGGTTCCTACAATGAGCAGTTCTTC
>TRBJ1-2|TRBV19|-|TRBD1
CASKTGPLSGYTF
TGTGCCAGTAAGACAGGGCCACTATCCGGCTACACCTTC
>TRBJ1-1|TRBV19|-|-
CASIDGSWSYTEAFF
TGTGCCAGTATTGACGGGAGTTGGAGTTACACTGAAGCTTTCTTT
>TRBJ2-5|TRBV7-9|-|TRBD2
CASSSGWLAGGETQYF
TGTGCCAGCAGCTCGGGGTGGCTAGCGGGAGGAGAGACCCAGTACTTC
>TRBJ2-1|TRBV9|-|TRBD1
CASSPGTGSYNEQFF
TGTGCCAGCAGCCCCGGGACAGGGAGCTACAATGAGCAGTTCTTC
>TRBJ1-5|TRBV2|-|-
CASGGWALNQPQHF
TGTGCCAGCGGTGGATGGGCCCTCAATCAGCCCCAGCATTTT
>TRBJ1-3|TRBV7-2|few|-
CASSLEIEISGNTIYF
TGTGCCAGCAGCTTAGAGATAGAAATCTCTGGAAACACCATATATTTT
>TRBJ1-2|TRBV6-2/TRBV6-3|few|TRBD1
CASSTTGGGLNGYTF
TGTGCCAGCAGTACCACAGGGGGCGGACTAAATGGCTACACCTTC
>TRBJ2-7|TRBV3-1/TRBV3-2|-|TRBD2
CASSYRASGRGEQYF
TGTGCCAGCAGCTACCGGGCTAGCGGCCGGGGCGAGCAGTACTTC
>TRBJ1-4|TRBV30|-|-
CAWSVGQKGEKLFF
TGTGCCTGGAGTGTAGGACAGAAGGGTGAAAAACTGTTTTTT
>TRBJ1-2|TRBV4-1|-|TRBD1
CASSQEEGANGYTF
TGCGCCAGCAGCCAAGAAGAGGGGGCGAATGGCTACACCTTC
>TRBJ2-1|TRBV6-4|-|TRBD2
CASSDSSGGAGEQFF
TGTGCCAGCAGTGACTCTAGCGGGGGGGCCGGTGAGCAGTTCTTC
>TRBJ2-5|TRBV14|-|-
CASSHWGRAEETQYF
TGTGCCAGCAGCCATTGGGGTCGAGCGGAAGAGACCCAGTACTTC
>TRBJ2-1|TRBV28|few|TRBD2
CASSASGGAFKQFF
TGTGCCAGCAGTGCTAGCGGGGGGGCGTTTAAGCAGTTCTTC
>TRBJ2-3|TRBV15|-|-
CATSRPEEWSTQYF
TGTGCCACCAGCCGCCCAGAAGAATGGAGTACGCAGTATTTT
>TRBJ2-1|TRBV29-1|-|TRBD2
CSVILAGRTYNEQFF
TGCAGCGTTATATTAGCGGGAAGGACCTACAATGAGCAGTTCTTC
>TRBJ2-5|TRBV24-1|-|-
CATSDSPQETQYF
TGTGCCACCAGTGATAGCCCGCAAGAGACCCAGTACTTC
>TRBJ2-7|TRBV27|-|-
CASSPQGPPSHEQYF
TGTGCCAGCAGTCCACAGGGACCCCCATCCCACGAGCAGTACTTC
>TRBJ1-4|TRBV18|-|-
CASSSGGAGEKLFF
TGTGCCAGCTCATCGGGGGGAGCGGGTGAAAAACTGTTTTTT
>TRBJ2-2|TRBV5-1|-|TRBD1
CASSLLRDRGLTGELFF
TGCGCCAGCAGCTTGTTACGTGACAGGGGCCTTACCGGGGAGCTGTTTTTT
>TRBJ2-7|TRBV9|-|-
CASSVGVQGTYEQYF
TGTGCCAGCAGCGTAGGGGTCCAGGGAACTTACGAGCAGTACTTC
>TRBJ1-2|TRBV24-1|-|-
CATSEQGKGYTF
TGTGCCACCAGTGAGCAGGGCAAGGGCTACACCTTC
>TRBJ2-2|TRBV19|once|-
CASSIRNRLTGELFF
TGTGCCAGTAGTATTCGAAACAGGCTCACCGGGGAGCTGTTTTTT
>TRBJ2-7|TRBV7-2|-|TRBD2
CASSSHVLAGTYEQYF
TGTGCCAGCAGCTCCCATGTACTAGCGGGAACCTACGAGCAGTACTTC
>TRBJ2-1|TRBV9|-|TRBD2
CASETSGRGNEQFF
TGTGCCAGCGAGACTAGCGGGAGGGGTAATGAGCAGTTCTTC
>TRBJ2-7|TRBV13|-|-
CASSSRGGVHEQYF
TGTGCCAGCAGCTCCAGAGGAGGGGTCCACGAGCAGTACTTC